A single sample is the source of the 22 T cell receptor beta chains below, sequenced in a study of OX40 agonist ivuxolimab in advanced cancers. Here immunoSEQ multiplex PCR was the method, and the copy in TCRdb shows in-frame clones only, minus some. The sample records 77,000 or so clones, more than 90% being singletons. The sequences come from CD4+ or CD8+ T cells sorted from blood, collected in a trial of the OX40 agonist ivuxolimab. These receptors were taken from an adult with an advanced solid tumor such as melanoma, head and neck, liver or kidney cancer.

J is TRBJ2-1 and V is TRBV11-2, with 8 bases fitting TRBD2. Germline CDR1 is SGHAT and CDR2 is FQNNGV. The CDR3 runs to 14 residues. The J segment lost 2 bases and the V segment lost 5 bases, leaving 2 bases of the junction unmatched. CDR3 DNA: TGTGCCAGCAGCCTAGCGGGTACCTACAATGAGCAGTTCTTC. Protein product: CASSLAGTYNEQFF. The full variable domain, with the rest looked up from reference TRBV11-2 and TRBJ2-1, is EAGVAQSPRYKIIEKRQSVAFWCNPISGHATLYWYQQILGQGPKLLIQFQNNGVVDDSQLPKDRFSAERLKGVDSTLKIQPAKLEDSAVYLCASSLAGTYNEQFFGPGTRLTVL.

In DNA form, the CDR3 reads TGTGCCAGCTCACCACCATCACTTGGAGAGACCCAGTACTTC. It translates to CASSPPSLGETQYF. The chain has TRBV18 and TRBJ2-5; D is unclear. Germline assignment: CDR1 KGHSH and CDR2 LQKENI. The CDR3 covers 14 residues. V was pared by 0 bases and J by 4 bases, with 9 bases between.

This chain connects TRBV6-6 to TRBJ1-5; a possible D gene is TRBD1 (5 bases). Germline V lookup: CDR1 MNHNY, CDR2 SVGAGI (reference sequence). The V and J ends lost 7 bases and 2 bases respectively, with 9 bases between them. The CDR3 covers 13 residues. CDR3 residues: CASNGAGNQPQHF. DNA of the CDR3: TGTGCCAGCAATGGGGCAGGCAATCAGCCCCAGCATTTT.

The chain employs TRBV4-1 and TRBJ2-1; TRBD1 matches 8 bases. The germline gives CDR1 MGHRA, CDR2 YSYEKL. The CDR3 loop spans 15 amino acids. J lost 2 bases, V lost 4 bases, and 4 bases had no gene match. CDR3 coding DNA: TGCGCCAGCAGCCCCTTGACAGGGGCCTACAATGAGCAGTTCTTC. This gives the protein CASSPLTGAYNEQFF.

The chain combines TRBV28 with TRBJ2-1, with a weak D call TRBD2 (6 bases). The CDR3 has 13 amino acids. CDR1 and CDR2 (germline): MDHEN, SYDVKM. Trimming stripped 3 bases from V and 7 bases from J, with 10 bases between. Here the CDR3 reads CASSFHLANEQFF. CDR3 DNA sequence: TGTGCCAGCAGTTTCCACCTAGCGAATGAGCAGTTCTTC.

V usage is TRBV9 and J usage is TRBJ1-2; tentatively, D is TRBD1 (6 bases). The CDR3 has 12 amino acids. CDR1 and CDR2 (germline): SGDLS, YYNGEE. V was trimmed by 3 bases and J by 8 bases, leaving 11 bases between them. CDR3 residues: CASSGGTRGYTF. The CDR3 bases are TGTGCCAGCAGCGGAGGGACAAGAGGCTACACCTTC.

The V call is TRBV5-8, the J call TRBJ2-4; D is possibly TRBD2 (5 bases). There are 14 residues in the CDR3. Germline CDR1 is SGHTS and CDR2 is YDEGEE. V was clipped by 0 bases and J by 7 bases, with 11 bases between them. CDR3 bases: TGTGCCAGCAGCTTGGCTCTAGCTAGGAACATTCAGTACTTC. The encoded protein is CASSLALARNIQYF.

The V call is TRBV6-1, the J call TRBJ2-7, with 13 bases fitting TRBD2. Germline trimming cut 6 bases from V and 4 bases from J; bases unmatched to any gene: 6. The CDR3 consists of 15 residues. Germline-derived CDR1 and CDR2 are MNHNS and SASEGT. Here the CDR3 DNA reads TGTGCCAGCAGCCCTACTAGCGGGAGGGGTTACGAGCAGTACTTC. Translation: CASSPTSGRGYEQYF.

This chain uses TRBV7-2 with TRBJ2-2, with TRBD2 identical over 8 bases. The CDR3 loop spans 14 amino acids. Trimming at V came to 2 bases and at J to 6 bases, leaving 2 bases not matched to a gene. Looked up from germline, CDR1 is SGHTA and CDR2 is FQGNSA. The CDR3 sequence: CASSLPGGAGELFF. CDR3 in DNA: TGTGCCAGCAGCTTACCGGGGGGGGCCGGGGAGCTGTTTTTT.

CDR3 nucleotide sequence: TGTGCCAGCAGGGCCTTCGGTGGGCGGGCGAACACCGGGGAGCTGTTTTTT. It translates to CASRAFGGRANTGELFF. The chain is built from TRBV2 and TRBJ2-2; D is perhaps TRBD2 (5 bases). The CDR3 runs to 17 residues. Germline lookup yields CDR1 SNHLY and CDR2 FYNNEI. V was pared by 6 bases and J by 0 bases, with 17 bases between.

The gene calls are TRBV27 and TRBJ2-1, with D perhaps TRBD2 (5 bases). V shed 8 bases and J shed 4 bases, with 15 bases lying between them. From germline, CDR1 is MNHEY and CDR2 SMNVEV (reference sequence). CDR3 length: 14 residues. CDR3: CASWVPGGYNEQFF. As DNA, the CDR3 is TGTGCCAGCTGGGTCCCTGGAGGATACAATGAGCAGTTCTTC.

This clone was found once. The chain recombines TRBV11-1 with TRBJ1-1; possibly TRBD1 for D (5 bases). The CDR3 runs 14 residues. V lost 4 bases to trimming and J lost 3 bases, with 12 bases between them. The germline CDR1 and CDR2 sequences are SGHAT and FQDESV (reference sequence). The CDR3 spells CASSWRRGYTEAFF. The CDR3 DNA sequence: TGTGCCAGCAGCTGGAGACGGGGGTACACTGAAGCTTTCTTT.

The V and J genes are TRBV30 and TRBJ2-7; D ambiguous. The germline gives CDR1 GTSNPN, CDR2 SVGIG (reference sequence). The CDR3 length is 12 residues. The germline V and J ends were trimmed by 4 bases and 5 bases, with 12 bases remaining between them. CDR3 coding DNA: TGTGCCTGGACGGATCTCTCGGACGAGCAGTACTTC. This gives the protein CAWTDLSDEQYF.

The gene calls are TRBV10-3 and TRBJ2-7; 9 bases are shared with TRBD1. The V gene end was trimmed by 8 bases and the J gene end by 4 bases; junction bases not matched to a gene: 0. Germline V CDR1 and CDR2: ENHRY, SYGVKD. The CDR3 has 11 amino acids. CDR3 region: CAIGTGYEQYF. For the CDR3, the DNA is TGTGCCATCGGGACAGGGTACGAGCAGTACTTC.

The chain combines TRBV7-2 with TRBJ1-2; D gene ambiguous. Trimming left V 1 base short and J 6 bases short, with 15 bases between. CDR1 SGHTA and CDR2 FQGNSA come from the germline V gene. The CDR3 length is 15 residues. CDR3 protein: CASSLGSANWDGYTF. CDR3 coding DNA: TGTGCCAGCAGCTTAGGGTCGGCAAATTGGGATGGCTACACCTTC.

V usage is TRBV27 and J usage is TRBJ2-2; D may be TRBD1 or TRBD2 (5 bases each). CDR3 length: 16 amino acids. Trimming shortened V by 1 base and J by 6 bases, and 15 bases separated the two germline ends. Germline V lookup: CDR1 MNHEY, CDR2 SMNVEV (reference sequence). CDR3 nucleotides: TGTGCCAGCAGTTTATTGGGGGTTGGGGTTTCCGGGGAGCTGTTTTTT. Translation: CASSLLGVGVSGELFF.

The chain employs TRBV10-3 and TRBJ1-1; D is perhaps TRBD1 (6 bases). The CDR3 totals 14 residues. Germline CDR1 is ENHRY and CDR2 is SYGVKD. Deletions cut 3 bases from V and 0 bases from J, with 8 bases between. The CDR3 DNA reads as TGTGCCATCAGTGAAGGGACAATGAACACTGAAGCTTTCTTT. Translation: CAISEGTMNTEAFF.

J is TRBJ2-5 and V is TRBV2; D may be TRBD1 (8 bases). With 5 bases removed from V and 2 bases from J, the gap between germline ends came to 12 bases. This CDR3 contains 14 residues. In germline, CDR1 is SNHLY, CDR2 FYNNEI. The chain's CDR3 is CASSLQGGQETQYF. CDR3 nucleotide sequence: TGTGCCAGCAGTCTACAGGGGGGGCAAGAGACCCAGTACTTC.

Comment on this clone: Other DNA variants within this sample encode the same CDR3. The rearrangement joins TRBV6-5 to TRBJ1-4; no clear D. Germline CDR1 and CDR2: MNHEY and SVGAGI. The CDR3 sequence is 15 residues long. V lost 5 bases and J 2 bases, leaving 12 bases between the germline ends. The CDR3 region is CASSAGLATNEKLFF. CDR3 nucleotides: TGTGCCAGCAGTGCCGGGTTAGCGACTAATGAAAAACTGTTTTTT.

This clone appeared once. The V call is TRBV30, the J call TRBJ1-2; tentatively, D is TRBD1 (5 bases). CDR3 size: 14 residues. V gave up 2 bases and J gave up 1 base, with 11 bases separating them. Germline V gene data show CDR1 as GTSNPN and CDR2 as SVGIG (reference sequence). This CDR3 reads CAWSRGPRNYGYTF. In DNA form, the CDR3 reads TGTGCCTGGAGTAGGGGACCCCGTAACTATGGCTACACCTTC.

The rearrangement joins TRBV5-1 to TRBJ2-3, with 9 bases fitting TRBD2. The CDR3 loop spans 16 amino acids. The J segment lost 5 bases and the V segment lost 6 bases, leaving 13 bases of the junction unmatched. The germline V gene has CDR1 SGHRS and CDR2 YFSETQ. The DNA for the CDR3 is TGCGCCAGCACCTCGTTGCCTAGCGGGAATGGAGATACGCAGTATTTT. It translates to CASTSLPSGNGDTQYF. The full variable domain, its missing parts supplied by reference TRBV5-1 and TRBJ2-3, is KAGVTQTPRYLIKTRGQQVTLSCSPISGHRSVSWYQQTPGQGLQFLFEYFSETQRNKGNFPGRFSGRQFSNSRSEMNVSTLELGDSALYLCASTSLPSGNGDTQYFGPGTRLTVL.

The rearrangement links TRBV11-2 to TRBJ1-1; no clear D. CDR3 length: 14 amino acids. Looked up from germline, CDR1 is SGHAT and CDR2 is FQNNGV. V shed 1 base and J shed 4 bases, with 10 bases lying between them. CDR3 sequence reads: CASSLAMGSTEAFF. CDR3 coding DNA: TGTGCCAGCAGCTTAGCTATGGGGTCCACTGAAGCTTTCTTT.